This T cell receptor beta chain is drawn from a study of T-cell reconstitution after alpha-beta-depleted transplantation in children. Details on this clonotype: The antigen remains unidentified.

As it was prepared, the TCRbeta library received unique molecular identifiers. A single record per CDR3 protein comes from TCRdb applying MiXCR to the PCR reads. The sample consists of under 250,000 distinct CDR3 sequences, 20% to 30% of them appearing once. Germline CDR1 is SNHLY and CDR2 is FYNNEI. The ends were cut back, 5 bases at V and 4 bases at J, with 15 bases in the middle. The CDR3 covers 15 residues. Study-wide results and limits: The study reportedly traced alpha-beta T cells about two months after transplant to several hundred expanded graft clones. Counts and diversity of T cells one year after transplant came mostly from newly produced T cells. Where some patients showed high TCRbeta diversity at day 60, it came from recipient T cells and thymic progenitors that had survived.

This TCR was recovered from a female patient under 10 years old who had a stem cell transplant for congenital amegakaryocytic thrombocytopenia, so the T cells may come from the graft donor. The chain couples TRBV2 to TRBJ1-5; a weak D match, TRBD1 (6 bases). Sequences were derived from PBMCs, mostly from graft donor cells, sampled 360 days after TCRalphabeta/CD19-depleted stem cell transplant. CDR3 in amino acids: CASSLFRGSNQPQHF. DNA of the CDR3: TGTGCCAGCAGTTTGTTCAGGGGCTCAAATCAGCCCCAGCATTTT.